These T cell receptor beta chains were read from a single sample in a study of blood T cell repertoires in COVID-19. TCRdb's table, derived via immunoSEQ multiplex PCR, lists solely in-frame clones and lacks some. The table shows around 150,000 clones, with around 92% occurring only once. Sequences were obtained from peripheral blood. These receptors all come from a man in his 60s with acute or convalescent COVID-19. CDR3s include the opening cysteine and the closing phenylalanine or tryptophan. D genes are given only for firm matches. Clone size is given for some rows only: seen once, a few or many times, or a class if the clone is expanded.

D: .
J: TRBJ1-2
V: TRBV7-2
size: .
DNA: TGTGCCAGCAGGGGGGCGGGTACAGGGATAGAGTATGGCTACACCTTC
CDR3: CASRGAGTGIEYGYTF

D: TRBD1
J: TRBJ2-7
V: TRBV29-1
size: .
DNA: TGCAGCGCCTCTAAGGGGGCGGGACAGGGAGCCTACGAGCAGTACTTC
CDR3: CSASKGAGQGAYEQYF

D: .
J: TRBJ1-3
V: TRBV5-1
size: .
DNA: TGCGCCAGCAGCGTGGGGGAGAGCTCTGGAAACACCATATATTTT
CDR3: CASSVGESSGNTIYF

D: .
J: TRBJ1-4
V: TRBV7-8
size: .
DNA: TGTGCCAGCAGCCCAAGTAGGGCAGGACAATTTGAAAAACTGTTTTTT
CDR3: CASSPSRAGQFEKLFF

D: .
J: TRBJ1-1
V: TRBV12-3/TRBV12-4
size: .
DNA: TGTGCCAGCAGTTTAGCGAAGAGGGTTGCTTTCTTT
CDR3: CASSLAKRVAFF

D: .
J: TRBJ1-1
V: TRBV5-1
size: .
DNA: TGCGCCAGCAGCTTGGAAACGACTTACACTGAAGCTTTCTTT
CDR3: CASSLETTYTEAFF

D: TRBD1
J: TRBJ1-2
V: TRBV30
size: .
DNA: TGTGCCTGGTTGAGAACAGGGGGACCCTATGGCTACACCTTC
CDR3: CAWLRTGGPYGYTF

D: .
J: TRBJ2-1
V: TRBV12-5
size: .
DNA: TGTGCTAGTGGTCCCCACAACGAGCAGTTCTTC
CDR3: CASGPHNEQFF

D: TRBD2
J: TRBJ2-2
V: TRBV9
size: .
DNA: TGTGCCAGCAGCGCTCTCGCGGGGGGGGCGAACACCGGGGAGCTGTTTTTT
CDR3: CASSALAGGANTGELFF

D: TRBD2
J: TRBJ2-1
V: TRBV7-2
size: .
DNA: TGTGCCAGCAGCTTTCTAGCGGGTTTTGGGAATGAGCAGTTCTTC
CDR3: CASSFLAGFGNEQFF

D: .
J: TRBJ1-1
V: TRBV30
size: few
DNA: TGTGCCTGGAGTGTACGGGGTTCTATCACTGAAGCTTTCTTT
CDR3: CAWSVRGSITEAFF

D: .
J: TRBJ2-2
V: TRBV21-1
size: .
DNA: TGTGCCAGCAGCAAAGTTCGGACAGCGAACACCGGGGAGCTGTTTTTT
CDR3: CASSKVRTANTGELFF

D: TRBD1
J: TRBJ2-2
V: TRBV18
size: .
DNA: TGTGCCAGCTCACCGGGACAGGGGAACACCGGGGAGCTGTTTTTT
CDR3: CASSPGQGNTGELFF

D: .
J: TRBJ2-1
V: TRBV18
size: .
DNA: TGTGCCAGCTCACCACTGACAGCGTACAATGAGCAGTTCTTC
CDR3: CASSPLTAYNEQFF

D: .
J: TRBJ2-5
V: TRBV5-1
size: .
DNA: TGCGCCAGCAGCTCTATCGGGACCCAGTACTTC
CDR3: CASSSIGTQYF

D: TRBD2
J: TRBJ2-5
V: TRBV9
size: .
DNA: TGTGCCAGCTCACGGGCGGCGGGGGTGCAAGAGACCCAGTACTTC
CDR3: CASSRAAGVQETQYF

D: TRBD2
J: TRBJ2-3
V: TRBV6-2/TRBV6-3
size: .
DNA: TGTGCCAGCAGTTACGGACTAGCGGGAATAGATACGCAGTATTTT
CDR3: CASSYGLAGIDTQYF